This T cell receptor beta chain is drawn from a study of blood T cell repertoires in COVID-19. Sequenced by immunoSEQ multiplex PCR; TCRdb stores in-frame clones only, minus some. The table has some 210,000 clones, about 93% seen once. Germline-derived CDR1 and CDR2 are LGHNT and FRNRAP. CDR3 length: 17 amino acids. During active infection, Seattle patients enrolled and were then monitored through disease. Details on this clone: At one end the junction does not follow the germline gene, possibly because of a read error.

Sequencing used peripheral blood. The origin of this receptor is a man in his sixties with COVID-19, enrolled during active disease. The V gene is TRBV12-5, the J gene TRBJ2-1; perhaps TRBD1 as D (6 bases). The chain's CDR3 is CASGLASGAIQGNEQFF. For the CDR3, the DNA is TGTGCTAGTGGCTTGGCCTCAGGGGCCATACAAGGCAATGAGCAGTTCTTC.